This entry is about one T cell receptor beta chain. Its antigen is undetermined. This record comes from a study of identical twins. Study-level points and caveats: Cross-sectional statistics, not tracking of the same donors, supported the conclusions.

V lost 5 bases to trimming and J lost 7 bases, with 14 bases between them. This CDR3 contains 13 residues. From germline, CDR1 is SGHAT and CDR2 FQNNGV. TCRdb reprocessed the 5' RACE reads via MiXCR and lists one record per CDR3 protein. Of 450,000 to 600,000 distinct CDR3 sequences listed, more than 20% were seen once; the top ten hold approximately 0.49%. These data also formed part of another study, on yellow fever vaccine responses in identical twins.

The sequence came from a woman younger than 35 in good health. The chain carries TRBV11-2 and TRBJ1-1; a weak D match, TRBD1 (6 bases). What was sequenced was CD4+ T cells sorted from blood. The CDR3, as DNA: TGTGCCAGCAGCGGGGGGCGAAGTGGTGAAGCTTTCTTT. Protein sequence: CASSGGRSGEAFF.